A selection of T cell receptor beta chains follows, all from one sample in a study of cytomegalovirus exposure and HLA in healthy donors. The assay was immunoSEQ multiplex PCR, and TCRdb's table has in-frame clones only and misses some. The sample includes about 140,000 clones, 75% to 85% of them seen just once. The specimen sequenced was PBMCs. These TCRs come from a man in his fifties or sixties in good health and CMV-seronegative. CDR3s include the opening cysteine and the closing phenylalanine or tryptophan. The D gene is left open where the match is weak. Clone size is given for some rows only: seen once, a few or many times, or a class if the clone is expanded.

size | D | J | V | DNA | CDR3
NA | TRBD1 | TRBJ2-3 | TRBV5-1 | TGCGCCAGCAGCCCTCCCCTAGGGACAGGGACAGATACGCAGTATTTT | CASSPPLGTGTDTQYF
few | TRBD1 | TRBJ1-4 | TRBV5-1 | TGCGCCAGCAGCTCCCAGGGGGCCTTAAATGAAAAACTGTTTTTT | CASSSQGALNEKLFF
once | TRBD2 | TRBJ2-2 | TRBV6-1 | TGTGCCAGCAGACTAGCGGGAGTTCTGCCCGGGGAGCTGTTTTTT | CASRLAGVLPGELFF
NA | NA | TRBJ1-1 | TRBV7-3 | TGTGCCAGCAGCTTAAACCAGGGGAGGAACACTGAAGCTTTCTTT | CASSLNQGRNTEAFF
NA | NA | TRBJ2-7 | TRBV6-5 | TGTGCCAGCAGTTACGGACACTACGACGAGCAGTACTTC | CASSYGHYDEQYF
NA | NA | TRBJ2-2 | TRBV5-1 | TGCGCCAGCAGCTTGGAGGTTATGGGGCGAACCGGGGAGCTGTTTTTT | CASSLEVMGRTGELFF
NA | TRBD1 | TRBJ1-2 | TRBV10-1 | TGCGCCAGCAGTGAGTCGAGGAGGACAGGGGAATATGGCTACACCTTC | CASSESRRTGEYGYTF
NA | TRBD1 | TRBJ1-1 | TRBV18 | TGTGCCAGCTCACCACCGGGACAGGGCGTGGGGCCTGAAGCTTTCTTT | CASSPPGQGVGPEAFF
few | NA | TRBJ1-4 | TRBV5-1 | TGCGCCAGCAGCTTTGGGGGGGGCTCAACTAATGAAAAACTGTTTTTT | CASSFGGGSTNEKLFF
NA | TRBD1 | TRBJ2-5 | TRBV15 | TGTGCCACCAGCAGAGATTATTTGGGACAGGGGCACGGAGAGACCCAGTACTTC | CATSRDYLGQGHGETQYF
NA | NA | TRBJ2-4 | TRBV6-1 | TGTGCCAGCTTGGGGAGCGGAGAGAAAAACATTCAGTACTTC | CASLGSGEKNIQYF
NA | NA | TRBJ2-7 | TRBV12-5 | TGTGCTAGTGGTTTGGGCGGGACAGGCGGGGGCGAGCAGTACTTC | CASGLGGTGGGEQYF
NA | TRBD1 | TRBJ1-1 | TRBV30 | TGTGCCTGGAGTGTAAAAGGCAGGGGGCTGAACACTGAAGCTTTCTTT | CAWSVKGRGLNTEAFF
NA | TRBD2 | TRBJ2-1 | TRBV28 | TGTGCCAGCAGTTCGGGACTAGTAGTTGAGAGCTACAATGAGCAGTTCTTC | CASSSGLVVESYNEQFF
NA | TRBD2 | TRBJ2-2 | TRBV13 | TGTGCCAGCAAAGGGCGGGAGTTCACCGGGGAGCTGTTTTTT | CASKGREFTGELFF
NA | NA | TRBJ2-5 | TRBV5-6 | TGTGCCAGCACCCGCGACAGACAAGAGACCCAGTACTTC | CASTRDRQETQYF
NA | TRBD1 | TRBJ2-5 | TRBV4-1 | TGCGCCAGCAGCCTACTGCAGGGGGCCGGAGAGACCCAGTACTTC | CASSLLQGAGETQYF
NA | TRBD1 | TRBJ1-1 | TRBV9 | TGTGCCAGCAGCCGGGGACAGGGGGCGGGGAACACTGAAGCTTTCTTT | CASSRGQGAGNTEAFF
NA | TRBD1 | TRBJ1-5 | TRBV18 | TGTGCCAGCTCAAAAACGGGACAGGGAAGCAATCAGCCCCAGCATTTT | CASSKTGQGSNQPQHF
few | TRBD2 | TRBJ2-7 | TRBV29-1 | TGCAGCGTCCAGGCTAGCGGAAAATACGAGCAGTACTTC | CSVQASGKYEQYF
NA | TRBD1 | TRBJ1-1 | TRBV19 | TGTGCCAGTAGACCGACAGGGATGAACACTGAAGCTTTCTTT | CASRPTGMNTEAFF
few | NA | TRBJ1-5 | TRBV5-4 | TGTGCCAGCAGCCTGGACGGTCAGCCCCAGCATTTT | CASSLDGQPQHF
once | NA | TRBJ1-4 | TRBV5-1 | TGCGCCAGCAGCCCCGGAGCCGATAATATTGAAAAACTGTTTTTT | CASSPGADNIEKLFF
NA | TRBD2 | TRBJ2-7 | TRBV18 | TGTGCCAGCTCAACGACCGGGACTAGTTCCTACGAGCAGTACTTC | CASSTTGTSSYEQYF
NA | TRBD2 | TRBJ2-7 | TRBV27 | TGTGCCAGCAACCCAGAGGGAGGGCCTCGGGACGAGCAGTACTTC | CASNPEGGPRDEQYF
NA | NA | TRBJ1-2 | TRBV28 | TGTGCCAGCAGTTTATATCGGACAGCGAATAACTATGGCTACACCTTC | CASSLYRTANNYGYTF
NA | NA | TRBJ1-4 | TRBV6-1 | TGTGCCAGCAGTGAGGGATCAGGGATTACGATTGAAAAACTGTTTTTT | CASSEGSGITIEKLFF
few | NA | TRBJ1-1 | TRBV7-9 | TGTGCCAGCAGCTTAGCGGAGGACAGTAGGTCGGCTTTCTTT | CASSLAEDSRSAFF
NA | TRBD2 | TRBJ2-7 | TRBV2 | TGTGCCAGCAGTGGCGCCCTGGGGGGGGTCCTCTACGAGCAGTACTTC | CASSGALGGVLYEQYF
once | TRBD2 | TRBJ2-1 | TRBV30 | TGTGCCTGGAGGCCAACACTAGCGGGAGTATCCTACAATGAGCAGTTCTTC | CAWRPTLAGVSYNEQFF
NA | TRBD1 | TRBJ2-1 | TRBV5-1 | TGCGCCAGCAGCTTGTTCCCGGGGACAGAACTTAATGAGCAGTTCTTC | CASSLFPGTELNEQFF
NA | NA | TRBJ1-1 | TRBV18 | TGTGCCAGCTCACCTGATCTGAGCAACACTGAAGCTTTCTTT | CASSPDLSNTEAFF
once | NA | TRBJ2-3 | TRBV13 | TGTGCCAGCAGCTTAGAAGGCGGTACTAGCACAGATACGCAGTATTTT | CASSLEGGTSTDTQYF
NA | TRBD1 | TRBJ1-2 | TRBV11-3 | TGTGCCAGCAGCCCGGACAGGGGAGATGGCTACACCTTC | CASSPDRGDGYTF
NA | TRBD1 | TRBJ1-5 | TRBV7-8 | TGTGCCAGCAGATTAGCCGGGACAGGGGGCCGTAGCGTTCAGCCCCAGCATTTT | CASRLAGTGGRSVQPQHF
NA | TRBD1 | TRBJ1-2 | TRBV28 | TGTGCCAGCAGTCTGACAGGGGGTCATGACTATGGCTACACCTTC | CASSLTGGHDYGYTF
few | NA | TRBJ1-1 | TRBV28 | TGTGCCAGCCTTTCGTCTTCAGGGGCCGGTTATATAGAAGCTTTCTTT | CASLSSSGAGYIEAFF
NA | NA | TRBJ2-7 | TRBV15 | TGTGCCACCAGCAGAGATGGGACACGGGGTCGGGAGCAGTACTTC | CATSRDGTRGREQYF
few | TRBD2 | TRBJ2-7 | TRBV6-5 | TGTGCCGTTATAAGCGGGGGGAGGGCCTACGAGCAGTACTTC | CAVISGGRAYEQYF
NA | TRBD1 | TRBJ1-1 | TRBV5-4 | TGTGCCAGCAGTTCGACAGGGCTTATGAACACTGAAGCTTTCTTT | CASSSTGLMNTEAFF
NA | NA | TRBJ2-7 | TRBV9 | TGTGCCAGCAGCGTAGGTATGGGCTATCAGAGAAACGAGCAGTACTTC | CASSVGMGYQRNEQYF
NA | NA | TRBJ2-1 | TRBV2 | TGTGCCAGCAGTCCACGGAGCGCGAGCTCCTACAATGAGCAGTTCTTC | CASSPRSASSYNEQFF
few | NA | TRBJ1-1 | TRBV9 | TGTGCCAGCAGCGGGAACGGGGAGATGAACACTGAAGCTTTCTTT | CASSGNGEMNTEAFF
NA | NA | TRBJ1-2 | TRBV4-1 | TGCGCCAGCAGCCAAGGGACTAGGGGCTACACCTTC | CASSQGTRGYTF
NA | NA | TRBJ1-6 | TRBV12-5 | TGTGCTAGTGGTTTCCGGGACACCCTTCTTTCACCCCTCCACTTT | CASGFRDTLLSPLHF
NA | TRBD1 | TRBJ1-1 | TRBV5-1 | TGCGCCAGCAGGGATGGACAGGGGGCGCGTTACACTGAAGCTTTCTTT | CASRDGQGARYTEAFF